The rows below give T cell receptor beta chains drawn from one sample of a study of blood T cells in healthy people across ages. TCRdb independently ran MiXCR on the 5' RACE reads; one entry per CDR3 protein. The top ten hold roughly 3.7% of the sample, which has about 1.5 million distinct CDR3 sequences, 35% to 45% seen once. Specimen: blood. The receptor set was obtained from a woman between 18 and 30 years old in good health. Each CDR3 is given with its conserved first and last residue. D genes are given only for firm matches. Size is stated for part of the rows, as once, few or many counts, or as a class when the clone is expanded.

clone_size	d_call	v_call	j_call	cdr3_aa	cdr3_nt
-	-	TRBV5-5	TRBJ2-1	CASSAIDGSSYNEQFF	TGTGCCAGCAGCGCCATCGACGGTTCCTCCTACAATGAGCAGTTCTTC
few	-	TRBV5-5	TRBJ2-7	CASSGIQAYEQYF	TGTGCCAGCAGCGGAATCCAGGCCTACGAGCAGTACTTC
-	-	TRBV7-9	TRBJ1-2	CASSLVCGQGDCYTF	TGTGCCAGCAGCTTAGTATGTGGTCAGGGAGACTGCTACACCTTC
-	-	TRBV14	TRBJ1-2	CASSQDMVRYHGYTF	TGTGCCAGCAGCCAAGATATGGTCAGGTACCATGGCTACACCTTC
-	-	TRBV6-2/TRBV6-3	TRBJ1-6	CASSTAGTRNSPLHF	TGTGCCAGCAGTACTGCCGGGACACGGAATTCACCCCTCCACTTT
-	-	TRBV20-1	TRBJ2-4	CSARDPAEAKNIQYF	TGCAGTGCTAGAGATCCAGCGGAAGCCAAAAACATTCAGTACTTC
-	-	TRBV12-3/TRBV12-4	TRBJ1-4	CASSGHGWGEKLFF	TGTGCCAGCAGTGGACACGGGTGGGGTGAAAAACTGTTTTTT
-	-	TRBV7-2	TRBJ1-1	CASSWAPAGYTEAFF	TGTGCCAGCAGCTGGGCCCCGGCAGGGTACACTGAAGCTTTCTTT
-	-	TRBV5-1	TRBJ2-1	CASSLEVGGASYNEPFF	TGCGCCAGCAGCCTTGAGGTCGGGGGCGCGTCCTACAATGAGCCGTTCTTC
-	TRBD2	TRBV20-1	TRBJ2-5	CSAGDLKRGQETQYF	TGCAGTGCTGGGGACCTCAAGCGGGGCCAAGAGACCCAGTACTTC
-	-	TRBV30	TRBJ1-1	CAWSVGEGWGTEAFF	TGTGCCTGGAGTGTAGGTGAGGGCTGGGGCACTGAAGCTTTCTTT
-	TRBD1	TRBV7-9	TRBJ1-1	CASSLAPSGTGVAFF	TGTGCCAGCAGCTTGGCCCCCTCGGGGACAGGAGTAGCTTTCTTT
-	-	TRBV25-1	TRBJ2-7	CASSEYEGGEDEQYF	TGTGCCAGCAGTGAATACGAAGGGGGAGAAGACGAGCAGTACTTC
-	-	TRBV25-1	TRBJ2-7	CATQGRNEQYF	TGTGCCACCCAGGGGCGCAACGAGCAGTACTTC
-	-	TRBV29-1	TRBJ2-7	CSAVGSSYEQYF	TGCAGCGCCGTGGGCAGCTCCTACGAGCAGTACTTC
-	TRBD1	TRBV20-1	TRBJ1-2	CSAPGQGSLGYTF	TGCAGTGCCCCGGGACAGGGTTCGTTAGGCTACACCTTC
-	-	TRBV2	TRBJ2-1	CASSALAGETQFF	TGTGCCAGCAGTGCACTAGCTGGAGAGACCCAGTTCTTC
-	-	TRBV5-1	TRBJ1-2	CASSENSDYNGYTF	TGCGCCAGCAGCGAAAACAGCGATTATAATGGCTACACCTTC
few	-	TRBV28	TRBJ1-2	CASSSGNLFYGYTF	TGTGCCAGCAGCTCAGGGAATTTATTCTATGGCTACACCTTC
-	-	TRBV20-1	TRBJ2-7	CSARAPRVYEQYF	TGCAGTGCCCGTGCCCCGAGGGTCTACGAGCAGTACTTC
-	-	TRBV7-9	TRBJ2-7	CASSLHNPGVQYF	TGTGCCAGCAGCTTACATAATCCCGGGGTTCAGTACTTC
-	-	TRBV5-1	TRBJ1-1	CASSKSTVNTEAFF	TGCGCCAGCAGTAAATCGACGGTTAACACTGAAGCTTTCTTT
few	TRBD1	TRBV5-1	TRBJ2-2	CASSHRQGTNTGELFF	TGCGCCAGCAGCCATCGACAGGGCACGAACACCGGGGAGCTGTTTTTT
-	-	TRBV6-2/TRBV6-3	TRBJ2-2	CASSYYDRKNTGELFF	TGTGCCAGCAGTTACTACGACAGGAAAAACACCGGGGAGCTGTTTTTT
-	-	TRBV20-1	TRBJ2-7	CSVKGGLYEQYF	TGCAGTGTGAAGGGTGGTTTGTACGAGCAGTACTTC
few	-	TRBV20-1	TRBJ2-4	CSARDLLALAKNIQYF	TGCAGTGCTAGAGATCTCCTGGCTCTAGCCAAAAACATTCAGTACTTC
-	TRBD2	TRBV7-3	TRBJ2-3	CASSSYLGGRATDTQYF	TGTGCCAGCAGCTCCTACCTAGGCGGGAGAGCTACAGATACGCAGTATTTT
few	-	TRBV27	TRBJ2-7	CASSLSLGTDYEQYF	TGTGCCAGCAGTTTAAGCCTAGGGACGGATTACGAGCAGTACTTC
few	-	TRBV4-3	TRBJ1-4	CASSQSEGVREKLFF	TGCGCCAGCAGCCAATCCGAGGGGGTGAGGGAAAAACTGTTTTTT
-	TRBD1	TRBV4-1	TRBJ1-2	CASSQGRGQYYGYTF	TGCGCCAGCAGCCAAGGGAGGGGGCAGTACTATGGCTACACCTTC
-	TRBD1	TRBV6-5	TRBJ2-7	CASIDRGKGEQYF	TGCGCCAGCATCGACAGGGGTAAGGGCGAGCAGTACTTC
-	-	TRBV20-1	TRBJ1-3	CSAREGRRSGNTIYF	TGCAGTGCTAGGGAGGGACGGCGCTCTGGAAACACCATATATTTT
-	TRBD1	TRBV27	TRBJ1-2	CASRSTGGSGGYTF	TGTGCCAGCAGATCGACAGGGGGTTCTGGTGGCTACACCTTC
-	-	TRBV6-2/TRBV6-3	TRBJ2-1	CASSTPRTLGYTEQFF	TGTGCCAGCAGCACCCCGAGGACTCTGGGGTACACTGAGCAGTTCTTC
many	-	TRBV20-1	TRBJ1-1	CSARDRVVNTEAFF	TGCAGTGCTAGAGACAGGGTAGTGAACACTGAAGCTTTCTTT
-	-	TRBV6-2/TRBV6-3	TRBJ2-1	CASSYRGGRVLYNEQFF	TGTGCCAGCAGTTATAGGGGCGGGCGGGTATTGTACAATGAGCAGTTCTTC
-	-	TRBV27	TRBJ1-2	CASSLNQGTFGYTF	TGTGCCAGCAGTTTAAATCAGGGGACCTTCGGCTACACCTTC
few	-	TRBV20-1	TRBJ1-1	CSARDLGETEAFF	TGCAGTGCTAGAGATCTGGGGGAAACTGAAGCTTTCTTT
-	-	TRBV6-1	TRBJ2-7	CASQGLWSSYEQYF	TGTGCCAGCCAGGGACTCTGGAGCTCCTACGAGCAGTACTTC
-	-	TRBV7-8	TRBJ1-4	CASSNRGQEGEKLFF	TGTGCCAGCAGCAACCGTGGGCAGGAAGGCGAAAAACTGTTTTTT
few	TRBD2	TRBV5-1	TRBJ2-1	CASSLAERTSAYNEQFF	TGCGCCAGCAGCTTGGCCGAAAGGACTAGCGCCTACAATGAGCAGTTCTTC
few	TRBD2	TRBV29-1	TRBJ2-7	CSVELAGVEQYF	TGCAGCGTTGAGCTAGCGGGAGTTGAGCAGTACTTC
-	-	TRBV7-9	TRBJ2-1	CASEEKSKQFF	TGTGCCAGCGAGGAGAAGAGTAAGCAGTTCTTC
-	-	TRBV27	TRBJ1-6	CASSSPGGSYNSPLHF	TGTGCCAGCAGTTCCCCAGGAGGATCCTATAATTCACCCCTCCACTTT
-	TRBD1	TRBV4-3	TRBJ2-7	CASSLWDRGSDEQYF	TGCGCCAGCAGCCTATGGGACAGGGGCTCCGACGAGCAGTACTTC
few	-	TRBV7-9	TRBJ1-4	CASSLDNHEKLFF	TGTGCCAGCAGCCTCGACAACCATGAAAAACTGTTTTTT
-	-	TRBV4-2	TRBJ2-1	CASSQDSGLSSYNEQFF	TGTGCCAGCAGCCAAGATTCCGGACTAAGCTCCTACAATGAGCAGTTCTTC
-	-	TRBV11-2	TRBJ2-1	CASSSLQGSSYNEQFF	TGTGCCAGCAGCTCCTTACAGGGAAGCTCCTACAATGAGCAGTTCTTC
many	-	TRBV7-2	TRBJ2-1	CASSYRLVQFF	TGTGCCAGCAGCTACCGACTAGTGCAGTTCTTC
-	-	TRBV15	TRBJ1-2	CATSRRRAGYTF	TGTGCCACCAGCAGACGGAGGGCTGGCTACACCTTC
-	-	TRBV10-3	TRBJ2-1	CAAQGPDYKEQFF	TGTGCCGCCCAGGGGCCGGACTACAAGGAGCAGTTCTTC
-	TRBD1	TRBV19	TRBJ1-5	CASMDFGTGGNQPQHF	TGTGCCAGTATGGACTTCGGGACAGGGGGGAATCAGCCCCAGCATTTT
few	TRBD2	TRBV5-1	TRBJ2-3	CASSFVLADYTQYF	TGCGCCAGCAGCTTTGTTCTAGCGGACTATACGCAGTATTTT